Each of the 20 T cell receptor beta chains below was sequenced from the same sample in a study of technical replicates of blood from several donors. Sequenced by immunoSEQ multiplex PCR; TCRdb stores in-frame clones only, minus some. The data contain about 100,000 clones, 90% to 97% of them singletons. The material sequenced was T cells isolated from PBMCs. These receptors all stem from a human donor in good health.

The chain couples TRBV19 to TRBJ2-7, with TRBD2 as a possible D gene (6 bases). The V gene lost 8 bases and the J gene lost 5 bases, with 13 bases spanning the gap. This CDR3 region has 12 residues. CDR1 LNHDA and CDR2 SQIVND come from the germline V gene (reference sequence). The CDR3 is CASRGNWDEQYF. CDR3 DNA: TGTGCCAGTCGGGGGAATTGGGACGAGCAGTACTTC.

The DNA of the CDR3 is TGCAGCGTTGAAGATTCGGGACAGGGGGGCACTGAAGCTTTCTTT. Its protein is CSVEDSGQGGTEAFF. The V call is TRBV29-1, the J call TRBJ1-1; 11 nucleotides match TRBD1. The CDR3 contains 15 residues. The junction had 4 bases not matched to a gene; V was cut back by 0 bases and J by 4 bases. Germline values: CDR1 SQVTM, CDR2 ANQGSEA. Drawing the rest from reference TRBV29-1 and TRBJ1-1, the complete variable domain is SAVISQKPSRDICQRGTSLTIQCQVDSQVTMMFWYRQQPGQSLTLIATANQGSEATYESGFVIDKFPISRPNLTFSTLTVSNMSPEDSSIYLCSVEDSGQGGTEAFFGQGTRLTVV.

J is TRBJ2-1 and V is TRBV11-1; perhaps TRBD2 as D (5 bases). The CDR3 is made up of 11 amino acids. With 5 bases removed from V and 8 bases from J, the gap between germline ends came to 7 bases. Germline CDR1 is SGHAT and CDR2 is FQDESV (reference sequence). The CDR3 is CASSPRDEQFF. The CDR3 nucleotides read TGTGCCAGCAGCCCGCGGGATGAGCAGTTCTTC.

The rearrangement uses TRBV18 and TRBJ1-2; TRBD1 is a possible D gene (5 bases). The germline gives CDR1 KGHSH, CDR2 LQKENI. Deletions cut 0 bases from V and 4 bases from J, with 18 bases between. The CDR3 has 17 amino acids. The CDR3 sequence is CASSPPTDRRGIYGYTF. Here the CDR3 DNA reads TGTGCCAGCTCACCACCGACTGACCGAAGGGGCATCTATGGCTACACCTTC. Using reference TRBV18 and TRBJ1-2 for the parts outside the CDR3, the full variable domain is NAGVMQNPRHLVRRRGQEARLRCSPMKGHSHVYWYRQLPEEGLKFMVYLQKENIIDESGMPKERFSAEFPKEGPSILRIQQVVRGDSAAYFCASSPPTDRRGIYGYTFGSGTRLTVV.

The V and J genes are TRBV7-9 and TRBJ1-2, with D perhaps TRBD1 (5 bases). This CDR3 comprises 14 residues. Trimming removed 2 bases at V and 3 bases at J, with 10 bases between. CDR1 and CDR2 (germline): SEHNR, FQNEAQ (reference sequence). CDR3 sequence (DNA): TGTGCCAGCAGCTTACTGGGGCCTGACTATGGCTACACCTTC. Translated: CASSLLGPDYGYTF. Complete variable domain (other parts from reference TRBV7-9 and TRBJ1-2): DTGVSQNPRHKITKRGQNVTFRCDPISEHNRLYWYRQTLGQGPEFLTYFQNEAQLEKSRLLSDRFSAERPKGSFSTLEIQRTEQGDSAMYLCASSLLGPDYGYTFGSGTRLTVV.

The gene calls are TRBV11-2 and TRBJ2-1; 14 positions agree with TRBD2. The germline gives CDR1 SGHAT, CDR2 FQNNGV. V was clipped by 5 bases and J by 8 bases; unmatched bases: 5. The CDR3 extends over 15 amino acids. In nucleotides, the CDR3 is TGTGCCAGCAGCGACGGGACTAGCGGGAGCTATGAGCAGTTCTTC. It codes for CASSDGTSGSYEQFF.

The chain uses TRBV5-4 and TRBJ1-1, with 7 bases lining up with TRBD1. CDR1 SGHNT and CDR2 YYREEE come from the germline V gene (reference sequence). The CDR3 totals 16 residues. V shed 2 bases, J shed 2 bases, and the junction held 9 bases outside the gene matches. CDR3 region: CASSFRQGPANTEAFF. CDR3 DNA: TGTGCCAGCAGCTTTAGACAGGGACCAGCAAACACTGAAGCTTTCTTT. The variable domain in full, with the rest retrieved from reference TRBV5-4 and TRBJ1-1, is ETGVTQSPTHLIKTRGQQVTLRCSSQSGHNTVSWYQQALGQGPQFIFQYYREEENGRGNFPPRFSGLQFPNYSSELNVNALELDDSALYLCASSFRQGPANTEAFFGQGTRLTVV.

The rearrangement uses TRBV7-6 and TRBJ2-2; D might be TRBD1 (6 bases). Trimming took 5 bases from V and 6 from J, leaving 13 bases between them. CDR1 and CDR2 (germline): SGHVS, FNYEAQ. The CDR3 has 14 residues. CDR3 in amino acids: CASSPLTGSGELFF. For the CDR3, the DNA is TGTGCCAGCAGCCCCCTAACAGGGTCCGGGGAGCTGTTTTTT.

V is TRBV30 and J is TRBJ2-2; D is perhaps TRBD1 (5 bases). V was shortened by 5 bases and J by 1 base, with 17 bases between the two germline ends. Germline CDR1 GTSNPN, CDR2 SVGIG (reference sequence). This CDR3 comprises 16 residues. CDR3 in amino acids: CAWASQGDRNTGELFF. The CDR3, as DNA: TGTGCCTGGGCCTCCCAGGGTGACAGGAACACCGGGGAGCTGTTTTTT.

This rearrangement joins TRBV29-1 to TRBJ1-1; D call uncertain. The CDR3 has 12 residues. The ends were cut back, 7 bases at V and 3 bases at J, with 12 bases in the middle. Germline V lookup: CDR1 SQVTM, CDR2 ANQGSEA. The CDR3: CSAHNPDTEAFF. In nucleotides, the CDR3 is TGCAGCGCTCATAATCCGGACACTGAAGCTTTCTTT.

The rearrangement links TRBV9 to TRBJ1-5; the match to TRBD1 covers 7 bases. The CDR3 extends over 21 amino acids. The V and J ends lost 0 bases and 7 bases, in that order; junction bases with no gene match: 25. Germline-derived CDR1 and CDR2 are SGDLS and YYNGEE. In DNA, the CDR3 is TGTGCCAGCAGCGTAGCTACTCGTCGGGGCAGCGGAAACAGGGGTTGCCAGCCCCAGCATTTT. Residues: CASSVATRRGSGNRGCQPQHF.

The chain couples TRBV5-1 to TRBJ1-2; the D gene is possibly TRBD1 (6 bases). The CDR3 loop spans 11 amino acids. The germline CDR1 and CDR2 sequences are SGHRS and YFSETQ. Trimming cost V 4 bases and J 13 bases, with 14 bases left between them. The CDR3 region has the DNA TGCGCCAGCAGCACCCAGGGGATACTCACCTTC. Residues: CASSTQGILTF. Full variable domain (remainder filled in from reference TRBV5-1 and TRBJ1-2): KAGVTQTPRYLIKTRGQQVTLSCSPISGHRSVSWYQQTPGQGLQFLFEYFSETQRNKGNFPGRFSGRQFSNSRSEMNVSTLELGDSALYLCASSTQGILTFGSGTRLTVV.

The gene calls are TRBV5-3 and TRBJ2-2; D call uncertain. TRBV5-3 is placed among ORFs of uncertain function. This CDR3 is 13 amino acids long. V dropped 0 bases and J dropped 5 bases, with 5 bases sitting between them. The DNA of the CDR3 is TGTGCCAGAAGCTTGGTTCCGACCGGGGAGCTGTTTTTT. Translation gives CARSLVPTGELFF.

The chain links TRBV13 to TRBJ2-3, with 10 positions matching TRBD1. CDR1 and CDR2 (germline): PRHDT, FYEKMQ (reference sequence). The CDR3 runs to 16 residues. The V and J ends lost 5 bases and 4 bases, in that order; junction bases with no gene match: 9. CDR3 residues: CASSRNDRGRSDTQYF. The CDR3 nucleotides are TGTGCCAGCAGCCGCAATGACAGGGGGCGGTCAGATACGCAGTATTTT.

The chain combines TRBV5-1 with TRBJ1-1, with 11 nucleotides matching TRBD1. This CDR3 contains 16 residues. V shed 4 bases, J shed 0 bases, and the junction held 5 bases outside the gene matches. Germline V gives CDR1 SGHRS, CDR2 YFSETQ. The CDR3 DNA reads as TGCGCCAGCAGCACGGACAGGGGGCGTATGAACACTGAAGCTTTCTTT. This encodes CASSTDRGRMNTEAFF. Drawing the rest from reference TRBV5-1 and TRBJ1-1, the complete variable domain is KAGVTQTPRYLIKTRGQQVTLSCSPISGHRSVSWYQQTPGQGLQFLFEYFSETQRNKGNFPGRFSGRQFSNSRSEMNVSTLELGDSALYLCASSTDRGRMNTEAFFGQGTRLTVV.

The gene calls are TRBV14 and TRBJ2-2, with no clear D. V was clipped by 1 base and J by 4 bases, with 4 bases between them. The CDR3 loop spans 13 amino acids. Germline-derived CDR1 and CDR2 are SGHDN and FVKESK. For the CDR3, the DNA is TGTGCCAGCAGCCAAGTAGCCACCGGGGAGCTGTTTTTT. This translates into CASSQVATGELFF.

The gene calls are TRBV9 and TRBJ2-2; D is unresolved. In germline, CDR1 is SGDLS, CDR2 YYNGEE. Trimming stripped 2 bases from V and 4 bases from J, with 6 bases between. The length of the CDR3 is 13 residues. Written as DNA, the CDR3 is TGTGCCAGCAGCGTGGCCGCCACCGGGGAGCTGTTTTTT. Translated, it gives CASSVAATGELFF.

The DNA of the CDR3 is TGTGCCAGCAGCGCCGGGGTGGGGCAGGGGGCTTCTGGAAACACCATATATTTT. Translation gives CASSAGVGQGASGNTIYF. V is TRBV9 and J is TRBJ1-3, with TRBD1 matching over 8 bases. Germline trimming cut 3 bases from V and 1 base from J; bases unmatched to any gene: 12. The CDR3 runs 18 residues. Germline V CDR1 and CDR2: SGDLS, YYNGEE.

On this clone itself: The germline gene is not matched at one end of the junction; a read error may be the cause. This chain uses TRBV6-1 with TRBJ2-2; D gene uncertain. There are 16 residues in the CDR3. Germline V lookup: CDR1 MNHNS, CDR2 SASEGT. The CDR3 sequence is CASSEALSRNSGELFF. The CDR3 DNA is TGTGCCAGCAGTGAAGCGCTTAGTCGGAACAGCGGGGAGCTGTTTTTT.

This chain's CDR3 is CASSHGTGDRYEQYF. CDR3 coding DNA: TGCGCCAGCAGCCACGGGACAGGGGATCGATACGAGCAGTACTTC. The chain carries TRBV4-1 and TRBJ2-7; 10 bases match TRBD1. From germline, CDR1 is MGHRA and CDR2 YSYEKL. V lost 3 bases, J lost 4 bases, and 6 bases stayed unmatched. The CDR3 is 15 residues long.